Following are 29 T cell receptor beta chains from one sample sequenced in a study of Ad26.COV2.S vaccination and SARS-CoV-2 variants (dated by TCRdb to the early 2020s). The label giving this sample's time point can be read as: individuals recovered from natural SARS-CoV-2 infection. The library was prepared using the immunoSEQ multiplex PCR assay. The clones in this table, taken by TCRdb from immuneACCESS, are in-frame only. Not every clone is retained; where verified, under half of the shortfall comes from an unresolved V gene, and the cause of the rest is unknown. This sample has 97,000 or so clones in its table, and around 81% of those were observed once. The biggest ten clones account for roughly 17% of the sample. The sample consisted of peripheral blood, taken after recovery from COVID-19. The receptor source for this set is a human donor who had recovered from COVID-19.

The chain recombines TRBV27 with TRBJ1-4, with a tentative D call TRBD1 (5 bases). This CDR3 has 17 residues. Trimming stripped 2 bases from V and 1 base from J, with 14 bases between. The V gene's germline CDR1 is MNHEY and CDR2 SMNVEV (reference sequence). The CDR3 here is CASSLRRGGVTNEKLFF. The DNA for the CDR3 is TGTGCCAGCAGTTTAAGGAGGGGAGGGGTAACTAATGAAAAACTGTTTTTT.

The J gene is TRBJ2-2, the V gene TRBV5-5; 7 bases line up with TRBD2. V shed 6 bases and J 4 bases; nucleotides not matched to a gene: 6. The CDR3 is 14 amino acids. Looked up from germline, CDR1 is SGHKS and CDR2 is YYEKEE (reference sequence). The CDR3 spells CASIAGAGTGELFF. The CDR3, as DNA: TGTGCCAGCATTGCGGGAGCAGGCACCGGGGAGCTGTTTTTT.

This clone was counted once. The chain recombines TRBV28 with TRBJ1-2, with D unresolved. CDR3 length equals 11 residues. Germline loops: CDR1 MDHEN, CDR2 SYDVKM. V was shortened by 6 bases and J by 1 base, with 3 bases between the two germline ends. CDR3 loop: CASSLNYGYTF. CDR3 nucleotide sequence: TGTGCCAGCAGCCTTAACTATGGCTACACCTTC.

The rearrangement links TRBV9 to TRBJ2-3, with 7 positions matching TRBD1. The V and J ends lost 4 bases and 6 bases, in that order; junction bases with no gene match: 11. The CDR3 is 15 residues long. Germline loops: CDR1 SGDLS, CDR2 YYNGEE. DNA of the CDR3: TGTGCCAGCAGCCCGGGGACAGACCTCTGGGATACGCAGTATTTT. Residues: CASSPGTDLWDTQYF.

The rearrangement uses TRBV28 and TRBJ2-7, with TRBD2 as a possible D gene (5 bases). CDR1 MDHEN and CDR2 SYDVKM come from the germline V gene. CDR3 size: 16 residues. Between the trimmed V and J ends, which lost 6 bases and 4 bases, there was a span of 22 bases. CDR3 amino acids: CASSHPLEGGFYEQYF. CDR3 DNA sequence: TGTGCCAGCAGCCACCCCCTCGAAGGAGGTTTTTACGAGCAGTACTTC.

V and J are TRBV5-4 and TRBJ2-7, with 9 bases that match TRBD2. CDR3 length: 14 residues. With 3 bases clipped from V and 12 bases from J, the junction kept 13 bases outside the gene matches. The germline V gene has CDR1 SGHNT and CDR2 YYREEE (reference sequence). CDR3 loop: CASSWAGGDTPLYF. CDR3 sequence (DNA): TGTGCCAGCAGCTGGGCGGGAGGGGACACCCCCCTGTACTTC.

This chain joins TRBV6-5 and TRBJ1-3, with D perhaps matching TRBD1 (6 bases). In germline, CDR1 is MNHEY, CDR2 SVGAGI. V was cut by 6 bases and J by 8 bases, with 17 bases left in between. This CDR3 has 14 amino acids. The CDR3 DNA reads TGTGCCAGCAGGAGCACAGGGAGTTGGGACACCATATATTTT. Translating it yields CASRSTGSWDTIYF.

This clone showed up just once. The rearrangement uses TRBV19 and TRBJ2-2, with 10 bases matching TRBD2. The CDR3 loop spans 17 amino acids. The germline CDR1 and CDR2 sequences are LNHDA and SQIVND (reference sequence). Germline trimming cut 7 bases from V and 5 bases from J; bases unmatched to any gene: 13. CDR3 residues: CASTHLGERGGTGELFF. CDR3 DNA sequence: TGTGCCAGTACCCACCTGGGTGAGCGGGGGGGAACCGGGGAGCTGTTTTTT. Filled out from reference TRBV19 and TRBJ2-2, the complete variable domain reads DGGITQSPKYLFRKEGQNVTLSCEQNLNHDAMYWYRQDPGQGLRLIYYSQIVNDFQKGDIAEGYSVSREKKESFPLTVTSAQKNPTAFYLCASTHLGERGGTGELFFGEGSRLTVL.

The CDR3 sequence is CASSWGGTEAFF. In DNA form, the CDR3 reads TGTGCCAGTAGTTGGGGGGGCACTGAAGCTTTCTTT. The chain couples TRBV19 to TRBJ1-1; TRBD1 might be the D (5 bases). The CDR3 sequence is 12 residues long. Germline CDR1 and CDR2: LNHDA and SQIVND (reference sequence). Trimming left V 5 bases short and J 4 bases short, with 8 bases between.

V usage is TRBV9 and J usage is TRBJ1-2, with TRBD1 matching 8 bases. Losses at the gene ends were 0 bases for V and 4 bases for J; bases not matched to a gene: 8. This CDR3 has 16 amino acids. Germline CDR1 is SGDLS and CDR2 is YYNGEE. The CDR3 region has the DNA TGTGCCAGCAGCGTAGCTCGAGGACAGGGCGGCTATGGCTACACCTTC. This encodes CASSVARGQGGYGYTF.

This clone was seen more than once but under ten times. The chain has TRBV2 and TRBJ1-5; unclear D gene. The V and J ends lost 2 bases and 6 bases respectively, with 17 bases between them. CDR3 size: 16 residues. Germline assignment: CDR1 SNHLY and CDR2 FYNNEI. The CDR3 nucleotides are TGTGCCAGCAGTGAACTCGGGGTTCTGGTAACTCAGCCCCAGCATTTT. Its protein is CASSELGVLVTQPQHF. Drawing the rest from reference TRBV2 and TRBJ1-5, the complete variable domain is EPEVTQTPSHQVTQMGQEVILRCVPISNHLYFYWYRQILGQKVEFLVSFYNNEISEKSEIFDDQFSVERPDGSNFTLKIRSTKLEDSAMYFCASSELGVLVTQPQHFGDGTRLSIL.

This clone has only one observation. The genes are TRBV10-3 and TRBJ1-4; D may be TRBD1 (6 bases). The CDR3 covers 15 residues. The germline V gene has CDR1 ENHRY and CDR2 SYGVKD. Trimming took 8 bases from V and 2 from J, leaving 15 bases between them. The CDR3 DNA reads TGTGCCATCGGCCAAACAGGGACTACTAATGAAAAACTGTTTTTT. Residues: CAIGQTGTTNEKLFF.

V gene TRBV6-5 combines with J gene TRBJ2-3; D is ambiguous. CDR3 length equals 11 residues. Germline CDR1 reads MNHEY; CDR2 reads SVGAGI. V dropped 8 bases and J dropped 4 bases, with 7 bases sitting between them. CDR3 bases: TGTGCCAGCGCCCCGGCAGATACGCAGTATTTT. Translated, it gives CASAPADTQYF.

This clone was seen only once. The CDR3 DNA reads TGTGCCAGCAGCACTGGGACTAGCGGAAGGTACAATGAGCAGTTCTTC. Protein sequence: CASSTGTSGRYNEQFF. The V and J genes are TRBV27 and TRBJ2-1; 11 bases align to TRBD2. CDR1 is MNHEY, CDR2 SMNVEV, per germline (reference sequence). The ends lost 6 bases at V and 4 bases at J; junction bases unmatched: 8. The length of the CDR3 is 16 residues.

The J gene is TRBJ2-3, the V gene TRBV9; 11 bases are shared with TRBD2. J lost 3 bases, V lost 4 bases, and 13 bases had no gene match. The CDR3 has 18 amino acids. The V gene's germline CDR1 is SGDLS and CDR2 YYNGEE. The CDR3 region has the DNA TGTGCCAGCAGCCCCGCTAGCGGGGGGCAAAGTGTGACAGATACGCAGTATTTT. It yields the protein CASSPASGGQSVTDTQYF.

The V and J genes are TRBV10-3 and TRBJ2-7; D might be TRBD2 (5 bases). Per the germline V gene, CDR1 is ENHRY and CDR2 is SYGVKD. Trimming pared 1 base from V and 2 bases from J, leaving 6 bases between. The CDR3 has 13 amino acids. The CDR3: CAISEFGTYEQYF. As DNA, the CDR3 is TGTGCCATCAGTGAGTTCGGGACCTACGAGCAGTACTTC.

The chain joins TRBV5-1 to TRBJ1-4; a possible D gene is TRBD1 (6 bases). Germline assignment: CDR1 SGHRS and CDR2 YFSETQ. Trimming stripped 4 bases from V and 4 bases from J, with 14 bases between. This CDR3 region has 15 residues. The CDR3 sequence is CASSRTGPGNEKLFF. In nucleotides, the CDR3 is TGCGCCAGCAGCCGTACAGGGCCCGGTAATGAAAAACTGTTTTTT. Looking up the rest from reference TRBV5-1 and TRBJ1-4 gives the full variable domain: KAGVTQTPRYLIKTRGQQVTLSCSPISGHRSVSWYQQTPGQGLQFLFEYFSETQRNKGNFPGRFSGRQFSNSRSEMNVSTLELGDSALYLCASSRTGPGNEKLFFGSGTQLSVL.

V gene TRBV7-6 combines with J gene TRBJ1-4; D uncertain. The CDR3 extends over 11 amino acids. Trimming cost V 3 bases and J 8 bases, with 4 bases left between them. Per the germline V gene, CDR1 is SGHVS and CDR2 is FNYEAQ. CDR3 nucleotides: TGTGCCAGCAGCTTTGACGAAAAACTGTTTTTT. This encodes CASSFDEKLFF.

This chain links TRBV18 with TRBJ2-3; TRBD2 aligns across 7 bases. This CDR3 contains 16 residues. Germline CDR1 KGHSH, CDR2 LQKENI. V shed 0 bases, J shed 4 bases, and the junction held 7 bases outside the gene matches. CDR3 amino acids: CASSPPLSGDPDTQYF. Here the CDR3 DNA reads TGTGCCAGCTCACCACCGTTAAGCGGGGATCCAGATACGCAGTATTTT.

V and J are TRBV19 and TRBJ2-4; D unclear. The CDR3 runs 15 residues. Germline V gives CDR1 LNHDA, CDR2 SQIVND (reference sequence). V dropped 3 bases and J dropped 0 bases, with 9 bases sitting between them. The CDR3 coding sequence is TGTGCCAGTAGTATGGGATCGGTAGCCAAAAACATTCAGTACTTC. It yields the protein CASSMGSVAKNIQYF.

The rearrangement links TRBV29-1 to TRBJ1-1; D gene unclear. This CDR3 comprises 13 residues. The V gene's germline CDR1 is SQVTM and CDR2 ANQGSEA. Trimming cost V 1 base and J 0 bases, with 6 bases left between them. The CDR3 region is CSVEVGMNTEAFF. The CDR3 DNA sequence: TGCAGCGTTGAAGTGGGTATGAACACTGAAGCTTTCTTT. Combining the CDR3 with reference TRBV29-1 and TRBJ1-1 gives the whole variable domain SAVISQKPSRDICQRGTSLTIQCQVDSQVTMMFWYRQQPGQSLTLIATANQGSEATYESGFVIDKFPISRPNLTFSTLTVSNMSPEDSSIYLCSVEVGMNTEAFFGQGTRLTVV.

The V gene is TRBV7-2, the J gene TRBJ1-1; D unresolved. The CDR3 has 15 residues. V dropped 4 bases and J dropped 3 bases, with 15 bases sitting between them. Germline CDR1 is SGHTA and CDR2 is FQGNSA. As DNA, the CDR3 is TGTGCCAGCAGCTCGAGACGAGGGCTGGACACTGAAGCTTTCTTT. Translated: CASSSRRGLDTEAFF.

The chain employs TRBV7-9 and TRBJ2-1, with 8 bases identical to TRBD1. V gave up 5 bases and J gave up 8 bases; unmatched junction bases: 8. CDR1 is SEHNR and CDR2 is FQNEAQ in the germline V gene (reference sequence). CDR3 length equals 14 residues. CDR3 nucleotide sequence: TGTGCCAGCAGCCCTGGACAGGGTGGGCATGAGCAGTTCTTC. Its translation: CASSPGQGGHEQFF.

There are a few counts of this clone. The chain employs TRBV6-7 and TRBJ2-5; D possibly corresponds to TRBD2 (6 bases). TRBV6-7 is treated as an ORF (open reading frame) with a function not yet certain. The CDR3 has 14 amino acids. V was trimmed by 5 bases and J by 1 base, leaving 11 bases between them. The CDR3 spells CASSNGTFQETQYF. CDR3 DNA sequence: TGTGCCAGCAGTAACGGGACTTTCCAAGAGACCCAGTACTTC.

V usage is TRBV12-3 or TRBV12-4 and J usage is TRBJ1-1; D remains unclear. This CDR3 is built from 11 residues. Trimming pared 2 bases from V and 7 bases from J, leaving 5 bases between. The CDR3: CASSLHGEAFF. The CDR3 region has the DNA TGTGCCAGCAGTTTACACGGTGAAGCTTTCTTT.

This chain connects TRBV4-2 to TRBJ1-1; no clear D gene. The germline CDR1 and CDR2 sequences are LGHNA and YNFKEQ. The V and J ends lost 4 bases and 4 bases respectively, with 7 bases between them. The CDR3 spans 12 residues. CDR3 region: CASSPDSTEAFF. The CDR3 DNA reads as TGTGCCAGCAGCCCTGACTCCACTGAAGCTTTCTTT.

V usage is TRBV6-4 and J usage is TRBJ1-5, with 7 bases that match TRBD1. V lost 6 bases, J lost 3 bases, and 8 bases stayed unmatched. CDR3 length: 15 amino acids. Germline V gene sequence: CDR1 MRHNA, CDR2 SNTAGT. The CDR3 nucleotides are TGTGCCAGCAGGAGACAGGGATCAGACAATCAGCCCCAGCATTTT. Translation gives CASRRQGSDNQPQHF.

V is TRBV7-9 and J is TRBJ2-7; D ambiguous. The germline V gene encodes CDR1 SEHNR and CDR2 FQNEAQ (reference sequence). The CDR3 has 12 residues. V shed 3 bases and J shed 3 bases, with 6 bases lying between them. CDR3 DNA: TGTGCCAGCAGCTTGGCCCACTACGAGCAGTACTTC. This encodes CASSLAHYEQYF.

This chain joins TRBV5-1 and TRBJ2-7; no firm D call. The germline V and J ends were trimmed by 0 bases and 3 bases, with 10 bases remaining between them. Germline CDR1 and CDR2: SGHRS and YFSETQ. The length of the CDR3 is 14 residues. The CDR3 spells CASSLERFLYEQYF. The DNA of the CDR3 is TGCGCCAGCAGCTTGGAGCGATTCCTCTACGAGCAGTACTTC.